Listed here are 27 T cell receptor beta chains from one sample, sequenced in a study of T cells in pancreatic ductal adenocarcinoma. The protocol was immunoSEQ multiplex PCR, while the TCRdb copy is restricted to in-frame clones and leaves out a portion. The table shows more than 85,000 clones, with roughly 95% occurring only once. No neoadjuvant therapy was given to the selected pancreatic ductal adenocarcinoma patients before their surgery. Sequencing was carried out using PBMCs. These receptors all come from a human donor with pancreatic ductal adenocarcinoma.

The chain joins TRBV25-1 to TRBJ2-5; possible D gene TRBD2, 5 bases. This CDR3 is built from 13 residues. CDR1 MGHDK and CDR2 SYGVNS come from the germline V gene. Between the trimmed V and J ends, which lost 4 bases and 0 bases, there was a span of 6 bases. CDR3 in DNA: TGTGCCAGCAGTGCAGCGGACCAAGAGACCCAGTACTTC. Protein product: CASSAADQETQYF.

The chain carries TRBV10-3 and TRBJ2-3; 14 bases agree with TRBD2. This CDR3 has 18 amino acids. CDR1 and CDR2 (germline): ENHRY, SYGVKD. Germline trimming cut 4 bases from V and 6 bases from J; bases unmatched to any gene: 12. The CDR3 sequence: CAISVGLAGGSAWDTQYF. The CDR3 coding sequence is TGTGCCATCAGTGTTGGACTAGCGGGAGGATCCGCTTGGGATACGCAGTATTTT.

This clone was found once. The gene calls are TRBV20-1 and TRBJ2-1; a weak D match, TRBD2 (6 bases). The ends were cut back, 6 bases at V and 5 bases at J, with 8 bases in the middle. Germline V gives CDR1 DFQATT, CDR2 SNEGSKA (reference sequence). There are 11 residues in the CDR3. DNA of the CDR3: TGCAGTGCGGCGGGGAACAATGAGCAGTTCTTC. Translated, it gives CSAAGNNEQFF.

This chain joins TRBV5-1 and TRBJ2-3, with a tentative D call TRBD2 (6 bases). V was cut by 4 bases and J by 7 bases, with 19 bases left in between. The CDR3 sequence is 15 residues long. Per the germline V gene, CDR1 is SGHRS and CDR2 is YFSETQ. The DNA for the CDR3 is TGCGCCAGCAGCGAGGGACTTCTCGGGCGGAATACGCAGTATTTT. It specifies CASSEGLLGRNTQYF.

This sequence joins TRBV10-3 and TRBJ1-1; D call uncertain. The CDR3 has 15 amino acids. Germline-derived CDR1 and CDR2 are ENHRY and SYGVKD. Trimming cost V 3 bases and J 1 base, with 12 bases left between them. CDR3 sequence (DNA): TGTGCCATCAGTGATCACGGACGGGAGAACACTGAAGCTTTCTTT. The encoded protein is CAISDHGRENTEAFF.

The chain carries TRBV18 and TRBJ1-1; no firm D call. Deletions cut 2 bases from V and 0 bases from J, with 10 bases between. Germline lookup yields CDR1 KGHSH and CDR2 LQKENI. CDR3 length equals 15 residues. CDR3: CASSPIEDLNTEAFF. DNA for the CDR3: TGTGCCAGCTCACCAATAGAAGATTTGAACACTGAAGCTTTCTTT.

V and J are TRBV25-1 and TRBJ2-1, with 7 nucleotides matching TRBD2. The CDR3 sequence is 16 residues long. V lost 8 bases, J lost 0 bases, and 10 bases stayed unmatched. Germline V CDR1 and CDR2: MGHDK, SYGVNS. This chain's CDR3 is CASFGRGRASYNEQFF. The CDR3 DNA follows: TGTGCCAGCTTCGGTCGGGGGAGGGCCTCCTACAATGAGCAGTTCTTC. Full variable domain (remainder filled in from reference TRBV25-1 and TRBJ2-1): EADIYQTPRYLVIGTGKKITLECSQTMGHDKMYWYQQDPGMELHLIHYSYGVNSTEKGDLSSESTVSRIRTEHFPLTLESARPSHTSQYLCASFGRGRASYNEQFFGPGTRLTVL.

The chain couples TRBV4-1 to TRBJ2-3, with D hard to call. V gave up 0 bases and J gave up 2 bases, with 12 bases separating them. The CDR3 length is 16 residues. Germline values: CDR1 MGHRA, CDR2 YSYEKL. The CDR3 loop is CASSQEAGDFTDTQYF. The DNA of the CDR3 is TGCGCCAGCAGCCAAGAAGCCGGAGATTTCACAGATACGCAGTATTTT.

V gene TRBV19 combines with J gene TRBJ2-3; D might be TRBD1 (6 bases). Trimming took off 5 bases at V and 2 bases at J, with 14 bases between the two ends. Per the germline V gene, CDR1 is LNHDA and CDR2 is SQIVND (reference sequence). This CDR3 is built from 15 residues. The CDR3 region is CASSQGQPATDTQYF. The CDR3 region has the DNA TGTGCCAGTAGTCAAGGACAGCCAGCCACAGATACGCAGTATTTT.

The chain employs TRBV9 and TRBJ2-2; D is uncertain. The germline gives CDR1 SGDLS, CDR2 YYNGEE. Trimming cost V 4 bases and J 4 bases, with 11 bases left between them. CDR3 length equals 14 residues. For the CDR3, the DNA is TGTGCCAGCAGCCCTTTCACCGGCACCGGGGAGCTGTTTTTT. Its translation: CASSPFTGTGELFF.

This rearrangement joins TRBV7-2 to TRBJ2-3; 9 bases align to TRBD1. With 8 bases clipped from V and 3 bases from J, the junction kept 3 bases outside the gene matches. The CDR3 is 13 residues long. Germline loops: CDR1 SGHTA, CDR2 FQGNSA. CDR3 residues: CASRDRVTDTQYF. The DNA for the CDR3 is TGTGCCAGCCGGGACAGGGTGACAGATACGCAGTATTTT.

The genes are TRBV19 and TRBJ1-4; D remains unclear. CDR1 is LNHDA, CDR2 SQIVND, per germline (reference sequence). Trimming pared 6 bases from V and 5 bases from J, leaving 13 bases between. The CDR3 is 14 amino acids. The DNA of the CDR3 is TGTGCCAGTAGGACGCGGGGAAAGAATGAAAAACTGTTTTTT. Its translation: CASRTRGKNEKLFF.

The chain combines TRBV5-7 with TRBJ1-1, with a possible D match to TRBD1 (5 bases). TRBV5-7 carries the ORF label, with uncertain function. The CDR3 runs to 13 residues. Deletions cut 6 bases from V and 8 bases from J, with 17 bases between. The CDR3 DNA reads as TGTGCCAGCATTCCTGTAAGGGGTTTGGAAGCTTTCTTT. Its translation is CASIPVRGLEAFF.

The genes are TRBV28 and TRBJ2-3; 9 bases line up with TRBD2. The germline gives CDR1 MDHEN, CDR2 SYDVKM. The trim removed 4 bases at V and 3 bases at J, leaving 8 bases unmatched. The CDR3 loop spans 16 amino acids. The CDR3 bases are TGTGCCAGCAGTTATCGTCGCGGGAGGGGAACAGATACGCAGTATTTT. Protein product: CASSYRRGRGTDTQYF.

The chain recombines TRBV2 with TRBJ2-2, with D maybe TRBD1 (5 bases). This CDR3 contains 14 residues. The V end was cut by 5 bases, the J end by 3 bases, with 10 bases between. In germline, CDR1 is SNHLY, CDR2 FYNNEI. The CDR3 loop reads CASSQGLHTGELFF. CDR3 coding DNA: TGTGCCAGCAGTCAGGGCTTGCACACCGGGGAGCTGTTTTTT.

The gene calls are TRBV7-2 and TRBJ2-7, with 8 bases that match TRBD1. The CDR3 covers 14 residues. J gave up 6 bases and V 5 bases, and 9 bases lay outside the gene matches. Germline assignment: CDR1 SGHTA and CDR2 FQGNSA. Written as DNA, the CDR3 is TGTGCCAGCAGCCCGACCGGGACAGGTCTCGAGCAGTACTTC. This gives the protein CASSPTGTGLEQYF.

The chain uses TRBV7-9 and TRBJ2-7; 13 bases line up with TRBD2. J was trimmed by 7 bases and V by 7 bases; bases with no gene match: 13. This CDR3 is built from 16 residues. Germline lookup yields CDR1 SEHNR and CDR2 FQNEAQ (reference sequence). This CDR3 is CASNPFRTSGSGEQYF. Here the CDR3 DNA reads TGTGCCAGCAACCCTTTTCGGACTAGCGGGAGTGGGGAGCAGTACTTC.

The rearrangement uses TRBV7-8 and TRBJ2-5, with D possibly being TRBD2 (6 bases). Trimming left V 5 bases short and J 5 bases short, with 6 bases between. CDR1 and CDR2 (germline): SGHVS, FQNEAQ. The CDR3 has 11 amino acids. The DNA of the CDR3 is TGTGCCAGCAGCCGGGGGGAGACCCAGTACTTC. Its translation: CASSRGETQYF.

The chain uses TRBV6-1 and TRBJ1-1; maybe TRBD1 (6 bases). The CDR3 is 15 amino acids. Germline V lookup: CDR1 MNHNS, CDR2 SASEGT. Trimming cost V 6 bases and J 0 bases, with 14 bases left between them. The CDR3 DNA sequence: TGTGCCAGCAGCGCATTAGACAGGATGAACACTGAAGCTTTCTTT. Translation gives CASSALDRMNTEAFF.

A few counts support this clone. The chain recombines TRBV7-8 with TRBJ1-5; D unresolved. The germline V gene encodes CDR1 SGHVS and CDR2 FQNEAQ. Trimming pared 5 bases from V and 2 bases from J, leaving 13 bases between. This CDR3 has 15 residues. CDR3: CASSAYPGGNQPQHF. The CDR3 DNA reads TGTGCCAGCAGCGCTTATCCTGGAGGCAATCAGCCCCAGCATTTT.

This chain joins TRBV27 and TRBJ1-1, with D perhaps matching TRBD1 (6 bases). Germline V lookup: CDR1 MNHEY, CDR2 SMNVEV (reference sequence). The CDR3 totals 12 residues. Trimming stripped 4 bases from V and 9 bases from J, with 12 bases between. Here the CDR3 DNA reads TGTGCCAGCAGTTCTCTCGGGGGGCAAGCTTTCTTT. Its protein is CASSSLGGQAFF.

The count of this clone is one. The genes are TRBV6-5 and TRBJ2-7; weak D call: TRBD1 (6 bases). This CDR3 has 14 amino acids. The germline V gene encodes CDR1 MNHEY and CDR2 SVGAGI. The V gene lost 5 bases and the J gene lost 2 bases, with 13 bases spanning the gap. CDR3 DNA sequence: TGTGCCAGCAGTGACCGGGACACTCCCTACGAGCAGTACTTC. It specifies CASSDRDTPYEQYF.

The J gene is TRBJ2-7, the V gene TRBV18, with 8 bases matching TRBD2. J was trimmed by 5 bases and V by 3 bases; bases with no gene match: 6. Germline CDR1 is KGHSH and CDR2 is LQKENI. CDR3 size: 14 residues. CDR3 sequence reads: CASSPGTSWDEQYF. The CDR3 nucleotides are TGTGCCAGCTCACCCGGGACTAGTTGGGACGAGCAGTACTTC.

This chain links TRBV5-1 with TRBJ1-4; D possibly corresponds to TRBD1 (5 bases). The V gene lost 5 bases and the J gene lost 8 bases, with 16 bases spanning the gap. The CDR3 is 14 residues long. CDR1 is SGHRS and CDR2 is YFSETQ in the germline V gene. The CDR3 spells CASSEGALGEKLFF. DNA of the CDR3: TGCGCCAGCAGTGAAGGGGCACTGGGAGAAAAACTGTTTTTT. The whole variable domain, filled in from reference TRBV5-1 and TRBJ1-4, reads KAGVTQTPRYLIKTRGQQVTLSCSPISGHRSVSWYQQTPGQGLQFLFEYFSETQRNKGNFPGRFSGRQFSNSRSEMNVSTLELGDSALYLCASSEGALGEKLFFGSGTQLSVL.

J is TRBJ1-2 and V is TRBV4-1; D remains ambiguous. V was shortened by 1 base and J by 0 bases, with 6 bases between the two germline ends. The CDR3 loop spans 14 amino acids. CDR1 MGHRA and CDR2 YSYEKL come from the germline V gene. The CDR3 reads CASSQVAANYGYTF. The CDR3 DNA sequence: TGCGCCAGCAGCCAAGTCGCAGCTAACTATGGCTACACCTTC.

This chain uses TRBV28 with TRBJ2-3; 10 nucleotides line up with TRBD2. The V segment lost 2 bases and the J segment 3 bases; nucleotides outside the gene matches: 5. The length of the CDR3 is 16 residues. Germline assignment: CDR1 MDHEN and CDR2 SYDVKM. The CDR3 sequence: CASSLGGLALTDTQYF. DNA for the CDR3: TGTGCCAGCAGTTTAGGGGGACTAGCGTTGACAGATACGCAGTATTTT.

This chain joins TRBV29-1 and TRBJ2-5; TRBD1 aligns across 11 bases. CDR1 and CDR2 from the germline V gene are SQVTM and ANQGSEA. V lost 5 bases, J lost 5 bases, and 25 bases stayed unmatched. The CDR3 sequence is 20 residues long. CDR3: CSVRSRWAHLGQGAYETQYF. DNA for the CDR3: TGCAGCGTTCGATCGAGGTGGGCCCATTTAGGACAGGGGGCTTATGAGACCCAGTACTTC.